These 30 T cell receptor beta chains were all obtained from the same sample, sequenced in a study of response to subunit inactivated influenza vaccine. TCRdb recomputed calls from the RT-PCR reads with MiXCR, one row per CDR3 protein. The sample has hundreds of thousands of distinct CDR3 sequences, about 15% seen once. The sample here was PBMCs from blood, taken 14 to 15 days before vaccination. All receptors derive from a man aged 50-60 years who received an inactivated influenza vaccine.

This clonotype was counted only a few times. The rearrangement uses TRBV3-1 and TRBJ2-3; D gene ambiguous. Per the germline V gene, CDR1 is LGHDT and CDR2 is YNNKEL (reference sequence). V was shortened by 1 base and J by 0 bases, with 8 bases between the two germline ends. The CDR3 sequence is 15 residues long. CDR3 in amino acids: CASSQVDGSTDTQYF. The CDR3 nucleotides are TGTGCCAGCAGCCAAGTTGATGGTAGCACAGATACGCAGTATTTT.

This clonotype was observed a handful of times. This sequence joins TRBV9 and TRBJ2-3; TRBD2 aligns across 8 bases. Germline loops: CDR1 SGDLS, CDR2 YYNGEE. The junction had 12 bases not matched to a gene; V was cut back by 0 bases and J by 6 bases. The CDR3 runs 17 residues. The CDR3 bases are TGTGCCAGCAGCGTAGGGAATAGCGGGGCCCCCTCGGATACGCAGTATTTT. As protein: CASSVGNSGAPSDTQYF.

This clonotype was detected ten times or more. The chain uses TRBV10-3 and TRBJ1-2, with TRBD1 matching over 10 bases. Losses at the gene ends were 3 bases for V and 7 bases for J; bases not matched to a gene: 8. The CDR3 totals 15 residues. Per germline, CDR1 ENHRY and CDR2 SYGVKD. CDR3 in DNA: TGTGCCATCAGTGAACCCGGGACAGGGGCTTCTGGCTACACCTTC. Amino acid sequence: CAISEPGTGASGYTF.

This clonotype was counted a few times. V is TRBV7-9 and J is TRBJ2-3; 7 bases are a match to TRBD2. CDR1 and CDR2 from the germline V gene are SEHNR and FQNEAQ (reference sequence). This CDR3 has 13 residues. The J segment lost 7 bases and the V segment lost 6 bases, leaving 7 bases of the junction unmatched. CDR3 amino acids: CASRPGGPYTQYF. The CDR3, as DNA: TGTGCCAGCAGGCCGGGAGGACCCTATACGCAGTATTTT.

The chain joins TRBV29-1 to TRBJ1-4; D is perhaps TRBD1 (5 bases). Germline CDR1 SQVTM, CDR2 ANQGSEA. The CDR3 loop spans 15 amino acids. Trimming took 4 bases from V and 8 from J, leaving 20 bases between them. The CDR3 DNA reads as TGCAGCGTTGCTATCCCAACAGGCTTTGGCGAAAAACTGTTTTTT. Translating gives CSVAIPTGFGEKLFF.

This clonotype came up a few times. V gene TRBV12-3 or TRBV12-4 combines with J gene TRBJ2-5; D not certain. This CDR3 region has 13 residues. Deletions cut 1 base from V and 5 bases from J, with 8 bases between. In nucleotides, the CDR3 is TGTGCCAGCAGTTTAGTGTGGGCCGAGACCCAGTACTTC. Its translation is CASSLVWAETQYF.

This clonotype was found many times. J is TRBJ2-5 and V is TRBV11-2; 12 bases match TRBD2. The germline gives CDR1 SGHAT, CDR2 FQNNGV. The CDR3 consists of 14 residues. The V segment lost 2 bases and the J segment 8 bases; nucleotides outside the gene matches: 3. The chain's CDR3 is CASSLPSGRETQYF. The CDR3 nucleotides read TGTGCCAGCAGCTTACCTAGCGGGAGGGAAACCCAGTACTTC.

This chain joins TRBV20-1 and TRBJ1-1; tentative D call: TRBD1 (6 bases). The CDR3 is made up of 14 amino acids. Germline V lookup: CDR1 DFQATT, CDR2 SNEGSKA (reference sequence). Trimming shortened V by 5 bases and J by 7 bases, and 20 bases separated the two germline ends. The CDR3 sequence is CSARRGILRVEAFF. In DNA form, the CDR3 reads TGCAGTGCTCGAAGGGGGATCTTAAGGGTTGAAGCTTTCTTT.

The chain carries TRBV20-1 and TRBJ2-3; TRBD2 matches at 10 bases. The CDR3 runs 15 residues. The V gene end was trimmed by 4 bases and the J gene end by 6 bases; junction bases not matched to a gene: 10. Germline V gives CDR1 DFQATT, CDR2 SNEGSKA (reference sequence). In DNA, the CDR3 is TGCAGTGCTACCCGGACTAGCGGACCCCCCGATACGCAGTATTTT. Translated: CSATRTSGPPDTQYF.

The rearrangement uses TRBV28 and TRBJ2-7, with 8 bases aligning to TRBD2. Germline CDR1 and CDR2: MDHEN and SYDVKM. The length of the CDR3 is 12 residues. V lost 7 bases to trimming and J lost 4 bases; unmatched junction nucleotides: 3. In DNA form, the CDR3 reads TGTGCCAGCAAGGAGCGGGAGTACGAGCAGTACTTC. Translation: CASKEREYEQYF.

This clonotype was seen a few times. The J gene is TRBJ2-1, the V gene TRBV5-1; 9 bases agree with TRBD2. Germline CDR1 and CDR2: SGHRS and YFSETQ. Trimming took 4 bases from V and 7 from J; bases not matched to a gene: 9. This CDR3 contains 15 residues. CDR3 nucleotide sequence: TGCGCCAGCAGCCCGGCGCTAGCGGGGATGAATGAGCAGTTCTTC. This translates into CASSPALAGMNEQFF.

This clonotype was observed at least ten times. The chain uses TRBV9 and TRBJ2-3; the match to TRBD1 covers 10 bases. Germline CDR1 reads SGDLS; CDR2 reads YYNGEE. The CDR3 is 16 amino acids. V was clipped by 1 base and J by 7 bases; unmatched bases: 9. The CDR3 bases are TGTGCCAGCAGCGTAACCCCGGGACAGGGGATAAATACGCAGTATTTT. It codes for CASSVTPGQGINTQYF.

This clonotype has just a few counts. This sequence joins TRBV20-1 and TRBJ2-7, with D possibly TRBD1 on 7 matching bases. Germline V gives CDR1 DFQATT, CDR2 SNEGSKA (reference sequence). The CDR3 has 14 residues. With 5 bases removed from V and 0 bases from J, the gap between germline ends came to 14 bases. CDR3 nucleotides: TGCAGTGCTGCGGGACAGACGACCTCCTACGAGCAGTACTTC. Residues: CSAAGQTTSYEQYF.

The table lists this clonotype with a few counts. The rearrangement uses TRBV4-2 and TRBJ2-1; the D is unclear. The CDR3 extends over 17 amino acids. V lost 0 bases to trimming and J lost 0 bases, with 12 bases between them. CDR1 is LGHNA and CDR2 is YNFKEQ in the germline V gene. The CDR3 nucleotides read TGTGCCAGCAGCCAAGACAGCGCTTATTCCTCCTACAATGAGCAGTTCTTC. Translation: CASSQDSAYSSYNEQFF.

This clonotype was detected only a few times. The CDR3 nucleotides read TGTGCCAGCAGCAAAGGACAGGGGGCGCCTGGGGCCAACGTCCTGACTTTC. Protein sequence: CASSKGQGAPGANVLTF. The chain couples TRBV21-1 to TRBJ2-6; the table's D call of TRBD1 was not tested on the DNA. TRBV21-1 corresponds to a pseudogene. The CDR3 totals 17 residues.

The chain employs TRBV4-1 and TRBJ2-7; D is uncertain. The V gene lost 5 bases and the J gene lost 3 bases, with 8 bases spanning the gap. This CDR3 is 12 amino acids long. Germline V gene lookup returns CDR1 MGHRA and CDR2 YSYEKL. DNA for the CDR3: TGCGCCAGCAGCGTGTCAGACTACGAGCAGTACTTC. Amino acid sequence: CASSVSDYEQYF.

This clonotype occurred a few times. This chain connects TRBV3-1 to TRBJ1-6; 9 nucleotides agree with TRBD1. CDR1 is LGHDT, CDR2 YNNKEL, per germline (reference sequence). The V and J ends lost 6 bases and 10 bases, in that order; junction bases with no gene match: 7. CDR3 length: 14 residues. The CDR3 spells CASSRTGDRSPLHF. The CDR3 DNA sequence: TGTGCCAGCAGTAGGACAGGGGATCGCTCACCCCTCCACTTT.

This clonotype has at least ten counts. The DNA for the CDR3 is TGCGCCAGCAGGAGAAGGGGCACAGATACGCAGTATTTT. Its translation: CASRRRGTDTQYF. The chain uses TRBV5-1 and TRBJ2-3; D gene ambiguous. The CDR3 is 13 amino acids. V was shortened by 5 bases and J by 1 base, with 8 bases between the two germline ends. The germline gives CDR1 SGHRS, CDR2 YFSETQ.

This clonotype was picked up many times. CDR3 amino acids: CSASISGEFTDTQYF. The CDR3, as DNA: TGCAGTGCTAGTATTAGCGGGGAATTCACAGATACGCAGTATTTT. The rearrangement links TRBV20-1 to TRBJ2-3; TRBD2 aligns across 8 bases. This CDR3 spans 15 amino acids. V lost 3 bases and J lost 2; bases outside the gene matches: 7. Germline CDR1 is DFQATT and CDR2 is SNEGSKA (reference sequence).

This chain uses TRBV5-1 with TRBJ1-2; perhaps TRBD1 as D (6 bases). Germline values: CDR1 SGHRS, CDR2 YFSETQ. The CDR3 spans 12 residues. V was pared by 4 bases and J by 8 bases, with 12 bases between. The CDR3, as DNA: TGCGCCAGCAGCCCAGACAGGCGCGGCTACACCTTC. Its translation is CASSPDRRGYTF.

The sample holds a few counts of this clonotype. This chain's CDR3 is CASLHRNTEAFF. CDR3 nucleotide sequence: TGTGCCAGCTTACACCGGAACACTGAAGCTTTCTTT. The chain joins TRBV6-2 or TRBV6-3 to TRBJ1-1; D is undetermined. Germline values: CDR1 MNHEY, CDR2 SVGEGT. CDR3 length: 12 residues. V was cut by 8 bases and J by 1 base, with 8 bases left in between.

This chain connects TRBV5-1 to TRBJ2-5; 7 positions agree with TRBD1. This CDR3 comprises 15 residues. The junction had 10 bases not matched to a gene; V was cut back by 7 bases and J by 1 base. Germline-derived CDR1 and CDR2 are SGHRS and YFSETQ. This CDR3 reads CASQLGTAFQETQYF. CDR3 DNA sequence: TGCGCCAGCCAACTCGGGACAGCGTTCCAAGAGACCCAGTACTTC.

This chain links TRBV12-3 or TRBV12-4 with TRBJ2-3; no firm D call. V dropped 3 bases and J dropped 0 bases, with 16 bases sitting between them. The CDR3 runs 17 residues. The CDR3 DNA is TGTGCCAGCAGTTTCGAATTTGGTCAGGCCAGCACAGATACGCAGTATTTT. This sequence encodes CASSFEFGQASTDTQYF.

In regard to this clonotype: A much larger clone sits a single nucleotide away, making a read error possible. This chain uses TRBV11-2 with TRBJ2-1; D might be TRBD1 or TRBD2, each matching 6 bases. The CDR3 contains 15 residues. Germline CDR1 SGHAT, CDR2 FQNNGV. CDR3 DNA: TGTGTCAGCAGCGCCAGCCGGGGGCTCTACAATGAGCAGTTCTTC. This codes for CVSSASRGLYNEQFF.

This clonotype appeared many times. The chain is built from TRBV24-1 and TRBJ2-1; 7 nucleotides agree with TRBD1. V was clipped by 4 bases and J by 0 bases; unmatched bases: 2. Germline V CDR1 and CDR2: KGHDR, SFDVKD. The CDR3 contains 15 residues. This CDR3 reads CATSEGQSSYNEQFF. The DNA of the CDR3 is TGTGCCACCAGTGAGGGACAGAGCTCCTACAATGAGCAGTTCTTC.

This clonotype was counted only a few times. V gene TRBV4-1 combines with J gene TRBJ1-5; TRBD1 is a possible D gene (6 bases). Per the germline V gene, CDR1 is MGHRA and CDR2 is YSYEKL. V lost 1 base, J lost 7 bases, and 20 bases lay in between. The length of the CDR3 is 17 residues. The CDR3 here is CASSQVPGRGGGQPQHF. The CDR3 DNA is TGCGCCAGCAGCCAAGTTCCGGGACGCGGAGGGGGACAGCCCCAGCATTTT.

V is TRBV29-1 and J is TRBJ1-2; 9 nucleotides align to TRBD1. The CDR3 spans 12 residues. V was pared by 5 bases and J by 8 bases, with 6 bases of the junction left unmatched. Germline CDR1 reads SQVTM; CDR2 reads ANQGSEA. The CDR3 loop is CSVTTGGGGYTF. The CDR3 bases are TGCAGCGTTACTACAGGGGGCGGGGGCTACACCTTC.

In this sample, this clonotype turned up a few times. The chain joins TRBV5-1 to TRBJ2-7; D possibly corresponds to TRBD1 (6 bases). The CDR3 is 12 amino acids. V lost 5 bases to trimming and J lost 7 bases, with 13 bases between them. CDR1 and CDR2 from the germline V gene are SGHRS and YFSETQ. The CDR3 is CASSSGVGEQYF. In DNA form, the CDR3 reads TGCGCCAGCAGTTCAGGGGTTGGGGAGCAGTACTTC.

V and J are TRBV5-4 and TRBJ2-6; 7 positions agree with TRBD1. Unmatched junction bases numbered 10, after V lost 1 base and J lost 0 bases. CDR1 and CDR2 from the germline V gene are SGHNT and YYREEE (reference sequence). This CDR3 comprises 19 residues. CDR3 DNA sequence: TGTGCCAGCAGCTTGCTTTTCGGGACAGCTTACTCTGGGGCCAACGTCCTGACTTTC. Its protein is CASSLLFGTAYSGANVLTF.

The chain uses TRBV5-8 and TRBJ2-7, with no clear D. Trimming stripped 4 bases from V and 1 base from J, with 9 bases between. The CDR3 loop spans 13 amino acids. Per the germline V gene, CDR1 is SGHTS and CDR2 is YDEGEE. In nucleotides, the CDR3 is TGTGCCAGCAGCGGGCCCGCATCCTACGAGCAGTACTTC. Protein product: CASSGPASYEQYF. Supplemented by reference TRBV5-8 and TRBJ2-7, the full variable domain reads EAGVTQSPTHLIKTRGQQATLRCSPISGHTSVYWYQQALGLGLQFLLWYDEGEERNRGNFPPRFSGRQFPNYSSELNVNALELEDSALYLCASSGPASYEQYFGPGTRLTVT.